These T cell receptor beta chains were read from a single sample in a study of T cell responses to AZD1222 COVID-19 vaccine. Method: immunoSEQ multiplex PCR; TCRdb's copy keeps in-frame clones and lacks some. The profile shows 65,000 to 85,000 clones, 80% of them singletons. The starting material was peripheral blood, obtained 28 days after the second AZD1222 dose. The source of these receptors is an adult who received the AZD1222 COVID-19 vaccine. Both conserved end residues are part of each CDR3. The D gene is left open where the match is weak. Part of the rows lack a size; the others show once, few, many or a class for expanded clones.

V: TRBV19
size: -
J: TRBJ1-2
D: -
DNA: TGTGCCAGTACTATAGGCAGGGACGGCTACACCTTC
CDR3: CASTIGRDGYTF

V: TRBV6-1
size: few
J: TRBJ2-3
D: TRBD2
DNA: TGTGCCAGCAGTGGACTAGCGGTTTTTGTGACAGATACGCAGTATTTT
CDR3: CASSGLAVFVTDTQYF

V: TRBV19
size: -
J: TRBJ1-1
D: TRBD1
DNA: TGTGCCAGCCGGACAGGGGGGTTTTTAAGCACTGAAGCTTTCTTT
CDR3: CASRTGGFLSTEAFF

V: TRBV13
size: -
J: TRBJ2-7
D: -
DNA: TGTGCCAGCAGCCACCAACGTTCGTTGGACTACGAGCAGTACTTC
CDR3: CASSHQRSLDYEQYF

V: TRBV9
size: -
J: TRBJ1-1
D: TRBD1
DNA: TGTGCCAGCAGCGTACAAGGGGGCGCACGCACTGAAGCTTTCTTT
CDR3: CASSVQGGARTEAFF

V: TRBV6-5
size: -
J: TRBJ1-4
D: -
DNA: TGTGCCAGCATGGGCGAAAAACTGTTTTTT
CDR3: CASMGEKLFF

V: TRBV2
size: once
J: TRBJ2-7
D: -
DNA: TGTGCCAGCAGCATTCGGGGCGAGCAGTACTTC
CDR3: CASSIRGEQYF

V: TRBV7-2
size: -
J: TRBJ1-6
D: TRBD1
DNA: TGTGCCAGCAGCTTCGGGACAGGATCGGGAAATCTCCACTTT
CDR3: CASSFGTGSGNLHF

V: TRBV7-2
size: few
J: TRBJ2-1
D: TRBD2
DNA: TGTGCCAGCAGCTTTTTGGGGAGGGAGTTCTTC
CDR3: CASSFLGREFF

V: TRBV3-1/TRBV3-2
size: -
J: TRBJ1-4
D: -
DNA: TGTGCCAGCAGCCCTACCATGGGACGGAACAATGAAAAACTGTTTTTT
CDR3: CASSPTMGRNNEKLFF

V: TRBV14
size: -
J: TRBJ2-3
D: TRBD2
DNA: TGTGCCAGCAGCCAAGCCCCGGGACGAGGGACTAGCGATACAGATACGCAGTATTTT
CDR3: CASSQAPGRGTSDTDTQYF

V: TRBV15
size: -
J: TRBJ1-3
D: -
DNA: TGTGCCACCAGCACTGACTCTGGAAACACCATATATTTT
CDR3: CATSTDSGNTIYF

V: TRBV5-6
size: -
J: TRBJ1-4
D: TRBD1
DNA: TGTGCCAGCAGCTTTCAGGGGGTGGGCGAAAAACTGTTTTTT
CDR3: CASSFQGVGEKLFF

V: TRBV19
size: -
J: TRBJ1-5
D: -
DNA: TGTGCCAGTAGTCGTCTTTTGAATCAGCCCCAGCATTTT
CDR3: CASSRLLNQPQHF

V: TRBV6-5
size: -
J: TRBJ1-3
D: -
DNA: TGTGCCAGCAGTTACTCACCTCACGGGCCTGGAAACACCATATATTTT
CDR3: CASSYSPHGPGNTIYF

V: TRBV5-1
size: -
J: TRBJ1-2
D: -
DNA: TGCGCCAGCAGCTACGGACGGGGTGTGTATGGCTACACCTTC
CDR3: CASSYGRGVYGYTF

V: TRBV18
size: -
J: TRBJ1-1
D: -
DNA: TGTGCCAGCTCTCCAAGTCTTCTGGTGAACACTGAAGCTTTCTTT
CDR3: CASSPSLLVNTEAFF

V: TRBV5-1
size: -
J: TRBJ1-2
D: TRBD1
DNA: TGCGCCAGCAGCGAGGGTCGGGACAGGGGCTCCTATGGCTACACCTTC
CDR3: CASSEGRDRGSYGYTF

V: TRBV6-5
size: -
J: TRBJ2-5
D: -
DNA: TGTGCCAGCAGCAACGAAGAGACCCAGTACTTC
CDR3: CASSNEETQYF

V: TRBV7-2
size: -
J: TRBJ1-1
D: -
DNA: TGTGCCAGCAGCTTAGCATACCGAGGGAACACTGAAGCTTTCTTT
CDR3: CASSLAYRGNTEAFF

V: TRBV5-5
size: -
J: TRBJ1-5
D: TRBD1
DNA: TGTGCCAGCAGCTTGGATGGACAGGGTCAGCCCCAGCATTTT
CDR3: CASSLDGQGQPQHF

V: TRBV19
size: -
J: TRBJ1-4
D: -
DNA: TGTGCCAGTAGTATGACCCGACAGGAGCCTCGCGGAAAACTGTTTTTT
CDR3: CASSMTRQEPRGKLFF